This section outlines one T cell receptor (beta chain) sequence together with its context. CDR1 is SQVTM and CDR2 is ANQGSEA in the germline V gene. This CDR3 contains 12 residues. Trimming took 2 bases from V and 8 from J, leaving 12 bases between them. The entry originates in a study of blood T cell repertoires in COVID-19. Study details: Sample material is recorded as cDNA or gDNA derived from T cells, B-cell-depleted T cells, or PBMCs.

The assay was immunoSEQ multiplex PCR, and TCRdb's table has in-frame clones only and misses some. The data hold some 150,000 clones, with about 90% observed a single time. Cohorts were based on clinical histories the participants reported. The origin of this receptor is a human donor with acute COVID-19. The donor label of this sample is uncertain. This chain uses TRBV29-1 with TRBJ1-2; no firm D call. Specimen: PBMCs or T cells enriched from blood (not recorded which). The CDR3 reads CSVETGNGGYTF. CDR3 DNA sequence: TGCAGCGTTGAAACCGGGAATGGCGGCTACACCTTC.